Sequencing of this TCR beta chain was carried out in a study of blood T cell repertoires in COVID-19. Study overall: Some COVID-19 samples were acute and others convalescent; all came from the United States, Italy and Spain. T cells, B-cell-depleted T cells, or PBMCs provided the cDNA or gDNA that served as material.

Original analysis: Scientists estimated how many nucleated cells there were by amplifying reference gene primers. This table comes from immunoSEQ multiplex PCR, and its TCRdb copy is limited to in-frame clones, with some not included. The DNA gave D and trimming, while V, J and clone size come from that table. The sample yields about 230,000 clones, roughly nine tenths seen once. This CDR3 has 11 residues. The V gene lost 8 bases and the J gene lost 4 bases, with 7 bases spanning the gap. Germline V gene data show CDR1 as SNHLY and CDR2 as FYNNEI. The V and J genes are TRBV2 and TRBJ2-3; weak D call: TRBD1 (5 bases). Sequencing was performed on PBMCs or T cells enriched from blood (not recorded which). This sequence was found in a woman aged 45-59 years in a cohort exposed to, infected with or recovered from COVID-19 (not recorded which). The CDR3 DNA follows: TGTGCCAGCGCGACAGCAGATACGCAGTATTTT. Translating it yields CASATADTQYF.